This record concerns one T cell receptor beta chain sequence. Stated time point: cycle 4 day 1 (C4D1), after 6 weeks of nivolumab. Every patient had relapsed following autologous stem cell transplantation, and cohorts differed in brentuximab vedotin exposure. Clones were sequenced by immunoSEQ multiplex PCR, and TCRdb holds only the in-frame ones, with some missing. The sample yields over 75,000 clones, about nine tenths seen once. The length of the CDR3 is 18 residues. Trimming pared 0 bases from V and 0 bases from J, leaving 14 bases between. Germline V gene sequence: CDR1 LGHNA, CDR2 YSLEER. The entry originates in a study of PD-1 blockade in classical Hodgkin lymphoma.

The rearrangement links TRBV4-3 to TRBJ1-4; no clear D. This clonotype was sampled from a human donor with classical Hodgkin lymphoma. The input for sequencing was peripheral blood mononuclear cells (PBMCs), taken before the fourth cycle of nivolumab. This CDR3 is CASSQEGLDTTTNEKLFF. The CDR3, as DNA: TGCGCCAGCAGCCAAGAGGGATTAGATACAACAACTAATGAAAAACTGTTTTTT.